This record covers a single T cell receptor beta chain. The source of the sample is a study of blood T cell repertoires in COVID-19. Across the whole study: Samples taken during acute and convalescent COVID-19 were collected in the United States, Italy and Spain. The cDNA or gDNA used as material had been derived from T cells, B-cell-depleted T cells, or PBMCs.

Authors' data handling: The assay estimated nucleated cells by amplifying reference gene primers. Measured with immunoSEQ multiplex PCR; TCRdb has only the in-frame clones, and not every one. V, J and clone size are those of that table, while D and trimming were read from the DNA. The top ten clones hold 15% to 20% of a sample with around 50,000 clones, about 77% of them seen once. The V gene end was trimmed by 3 bases and the J gene end by 7 bases; junction bases not matched to a gene: 6. The CDR3 length is 15 residues. Germline CDR1 and CDR2: SGHNT and YYREEE (reference sequence). The chain joins TRBV5-4 to TRBJ2-2, with TRBD2 identical over 10 bases. Input material: peripheral blood. This TCR derives from a human donor with active or convalescent COVID-19. The donor label of this sample is uncertain. In DNA, the CDR3 is TGTGCCAGCAGCTCCAAGCGGGAGGGGCGCGGGGAGCTGTTTTTT. Translation: CASSSKREGRGELFF.